This T cell receptor (beta chain) was observed in a study of post-analysis software for immune sequencing data. Researchers reported that TCR beta cDNA libraries carried unique molecular identifiers. T cells numbering roughly 1 to 10 million yielded 450,000 to 500,000 cDNA molecules. Via MiXCR, TCRdb re-called the PCR reads, giving one row per CDR3 protein. The data contain roughly 650,000 distinct CDR3 sequences, 55% to 60% of them singletons. Study-wide findings and caveats: When compared against controls, multiple sclerosis patients showed significantly lower normalized Chao1 diversity. Same-batch preparations were strongly co-clustered by F measure. The five TRBV segments detected at higher frequency in patients than in controls included TRBV5-6, TRBV5-1 and TRBV20-1.

Of note for this clonotype: What it binds is unknown.

The V gene lost 3 bases and the J gene lost 2 bases, with 11 bases spanning the gap. The CDR3 is made up of 15 amino acids. CDR1 and CDR2 from the germline V gene are LNHNV and YYDKDF (reference sequence). This clonotype was sampled from a girl aged 2 to 10 with multiple sclerosis. Sequenced input: blood. The chain combines TRBV15 with TRBJ2-1; no reliable D call. The CDR3 reads CATSSFQFPYNEQFF. CDR3 coding DNA: TGTGCCACCAGCAGTTTCCAGTTTCCCTACAATGAGCAGTTCTTC.